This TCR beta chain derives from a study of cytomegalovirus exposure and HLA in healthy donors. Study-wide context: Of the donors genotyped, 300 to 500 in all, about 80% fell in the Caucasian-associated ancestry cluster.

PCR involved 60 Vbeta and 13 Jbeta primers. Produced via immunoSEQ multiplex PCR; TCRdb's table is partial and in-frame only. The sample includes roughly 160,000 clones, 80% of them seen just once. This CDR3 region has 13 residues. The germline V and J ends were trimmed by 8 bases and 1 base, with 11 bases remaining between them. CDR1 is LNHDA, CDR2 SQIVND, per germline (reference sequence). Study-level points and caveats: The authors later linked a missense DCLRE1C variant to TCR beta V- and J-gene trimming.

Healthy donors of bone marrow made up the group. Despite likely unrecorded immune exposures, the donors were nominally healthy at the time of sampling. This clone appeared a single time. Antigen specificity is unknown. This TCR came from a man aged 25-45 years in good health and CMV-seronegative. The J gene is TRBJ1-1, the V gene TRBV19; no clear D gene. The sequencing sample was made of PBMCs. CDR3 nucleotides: TGTGCCAGTTCGGGAGGTCGGAACACTGAAGCTTTCTTT. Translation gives CASSGGRNTEAFF.